This TCR beta chain was recovered during a study of cytomegalovirus exposure and HLA in healthy donors. Findings and caveats of the study: Many donors carried some public TCRs, although rarity characterized most TCR sequences. An analysis was carried out later, and it reportedly showed fewer N-insertions in an Asian-associated ancestry cluster than the approximately 700-donor mean. Diagnosis of cytomegalovirus status made by the classifier reportedly showed high specificity and sensitivity.

With 2 bases removed from V and 4 bases from J, the gap between germline ends came to 10 bases. This CDR3 region has 13 residues. The germline V gene has CDR1 SGDLS and CDR2 YYNGEE. The PCR made use of 60 Vbeta and 13 Jbeta primers. Authors' analysis steps: About 11 million of 80 million or so unique TCR beta chains were shared, per a later count. Clones were sequenced by immunoSEQ multiplex PCR, and TCRdb holds only the in-frame ones, with some missing. The V and J calls and the clone size are those of that table, but D and trimming were determined from the DNA. The sample records 85,000 to 100,000 clones, roughly 78% being singletons. Notes on this clone: The target antigen is unknown.

This TCR came from a man aged 30 to 39 in good health and CMV-seronegative. The chain uses TRBV9 and TRBJ2-7; D is unresolved. The sample consisted of PBMCs. CDR3 in DNA: TGTGCCAGCAGCGTCGACTCGGGTTACGAGCAGTACTTC. It translates to CASSVDSGYEQYF.